The present T cell receptor beta chain was sequenced within a study of blood T cells in healthy people across ages. Only a few counts were recorded for this clonotype. Alongside a J-beta primer mix, a sample-barcoded 5' primer served in a second PCR lasting about 7 to 11 cycles. Every cDNA was tagged by a template-switch adaptor with 12 random nucleotides. TCRdb re-derived calls from the 5' RACE reads in MiXCR, one entry per CDR3 protein. This sample has some 640,000 distinct CDR3 sequences; around 49% occur once, and the top ten carry 30% to 40%. Per sample, at least 5 micrograms of total RNA were extracted. This sequence was found in a woman aged 55-70 years in good health. Source material: blood.

CDR3 sequence: CSVEEAGESLYEQYF. As DNA, the CDR3 is TGCAGCGTTGAAGAGGCTGGGGAGTCCCTCTACGAGCAGTACTTC. This chain connects TRBV29-1 to TRBJ2-7, with D possibly being TRBD2 (5 bases). V dropped 0 bases and J dropped 3 bases, with 15 bases sitting between them. Germline CDR1 reads SQVTM; CDR2 reads ANQGSEA. The CDR3 is made up of 15 amino acids.